Described below is a single TCR beta chain sequence and its context. CDR1 SEHNR and CDR2 FQNEAQ come from the germline V gene (reference sequence). With V trimmed by 4 bases and J by 6 bases, 7 bases remained unmatched. This CDR3 contains 15 residues. This sample was taken from a study of technical replicates of blood from a few donors. The data were produced by immunoSEQ multiplex PCR, yet TCRdb's version contains in-frame clones alone and is incomplete. The data contain roughly 60,000 clones, 80% to 90% of them seen just once; the ten biggest clones take up about 5.5%. Sequenced material: PBMCs. The genes are TRBV7-9 and TRBJ2-1; 9 nucleotides match TRBD2. The source is a human donor in good health. Some clones in this sample may be carry-over from other donors' samples. The CDR3 region is CASSSSGTSSNEQFF. CDR3 in DNA: TGTGCCAGCAGCTCCTCCGGGACTAGCTCCAATGAGCAGTTCTTC. The full variable domain, rest sourced from reference TRBV7-9 and TRBJ2-1, is DTGVSQNPRHKITKRGQNVTFRCDPISEHNRLYWYRQTLGQGPEFLTYFQNEAQLEKSRLLSDRFSAERPKGSFSTLEIQRTEQGDSAMYLCASSSSGTSSNEQFFGPGTRLTVL.